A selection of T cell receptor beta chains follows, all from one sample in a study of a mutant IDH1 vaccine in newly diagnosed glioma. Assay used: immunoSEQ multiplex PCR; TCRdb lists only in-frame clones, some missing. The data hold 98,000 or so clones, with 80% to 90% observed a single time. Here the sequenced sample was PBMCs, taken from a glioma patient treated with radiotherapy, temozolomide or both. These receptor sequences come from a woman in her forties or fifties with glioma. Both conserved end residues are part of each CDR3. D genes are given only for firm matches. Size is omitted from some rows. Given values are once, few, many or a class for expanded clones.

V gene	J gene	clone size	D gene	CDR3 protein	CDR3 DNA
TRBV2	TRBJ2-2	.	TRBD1	CASSETGGDTGELFF	TGTGCCAGCAGTGAGACAGGGGGTGACACCGGGGAGCTGTTTTTT
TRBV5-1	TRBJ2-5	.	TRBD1	CASSLQGTAQETQYF	TGCGCCAGCAGCTTGCAGGGGACAGCACAAGAGACCCAGTACTTC
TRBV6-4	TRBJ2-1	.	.	CASSPTLQAPYNEQFF	TGTGCCAGCAGCCCCACACTCCAGGCCCCCTACAATGAGCAGTTCTTC
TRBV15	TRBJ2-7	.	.	CATSRVPGGQYF	TGTGCCACCAGCAGAGTACCGGGTGGGCAGTACTTC
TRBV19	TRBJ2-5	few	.	CASSIQRAPQETQYF	TGTGCCAGTAGTATCCAGCGGGCCCCCCAAGAGACCCAGTACTTC
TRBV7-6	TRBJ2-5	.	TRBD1	CASSSGTGGALETQYF	TGTGCCAGCAGCTCCGGGACAGGGGGCGCGTTGGAGACCCAGTACTTC
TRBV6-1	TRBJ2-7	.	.	CASSELKGSSYEQYF	TGTGCCAGCAGTGAATTGAAAGGTAGCTCCTACGAGCAGTACTTC
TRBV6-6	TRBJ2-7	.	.	CASSSAFFYEQYF	TGTGCCAGCAGTTCTGCTTTCTTCTACGAGCAGTACTTC
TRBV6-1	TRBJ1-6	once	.	CASSEDPGRGSPLHF	TGTGCCAGCAGTGAAGATCCAGGGCGCGGATCACCCCTCCACTTT
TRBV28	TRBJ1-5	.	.	CASKDSGRKGNQPQHF	TGTGCCAGCAAAGATTCGGGGCGGAAAGGCAATCAGCCCCAGCATTTT